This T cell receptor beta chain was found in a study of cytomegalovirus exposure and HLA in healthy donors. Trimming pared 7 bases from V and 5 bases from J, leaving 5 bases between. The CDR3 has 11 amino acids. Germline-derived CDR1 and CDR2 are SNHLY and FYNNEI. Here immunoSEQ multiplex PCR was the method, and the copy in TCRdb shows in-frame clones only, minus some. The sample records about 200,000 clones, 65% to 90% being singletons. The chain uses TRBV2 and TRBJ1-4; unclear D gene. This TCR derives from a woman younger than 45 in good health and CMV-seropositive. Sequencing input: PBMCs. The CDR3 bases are TGTGCCAGCACCCGGAATGAAAAACTGTTTTTT. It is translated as CASTRNEKLFF.